This T cell receptor (beta chain) was obtained from a study of early T cells in non-severe SARS-CoV-2 infection. Overall study: Unsorted whole-blood RNA was sequenced in bulk, leaving chains unpaired. General study points: Reliance on VDJdb matching favored anti-spike CD8 responses; private and CD4 specificities were missed.

The V end was cut by 5 bases, the J end by 0 bases, with 7 bases between. Per the germline V gene, CDR1 is SGHDN and CDR2 is FVKESK. This CDR3 is 13 amino acids long. The TCR library protocol attached unique molecular identifiers to the individual cDNA molecules. In TCRdb, the 5' RACE reads were re-called with MiXCR into one record per CDR3 protein. The data contain tens of thousands of distinct CDR3 sequences, less than 6.5% of them seen just once; the ten biggest clones take up roughly 6.3%. This clonotype was counted ten times or more. Its antigen is unidentified. Sequences were derived from whole blood, sampled at baseline. The chain is built from TRBV14 and TRBJ1-1; D gene uncertain. This TCR derives from an adult who was a healthcare worker with PCR-confirmed SARS-CoV-2 infection or an uninfected control (not recorded which). CDR3 sequence reads: CASSSFMNTEAFF. The CDR3 nucleotides are TGTGCCAGCAGCTCTTTTATGAACACTGAAGCTTTCTTT.